This passage covers 30 T cell receptor beta chains from one sample sequenced in a study of Graves' ophthalmopathy and Graves' hyperthyroidism. Amplification targeted the TCR beta CDR3 regions, with RNA transcripts as the source material. RT-PCR was first run with HTBI primers, then multiplex PCR in a second round. MiXCR, applied by TCRdb to the multiplex PCR reads, yields one record per CDR3 protein. The sample records about 400,000 distinct CDR3 sequences, roughly 20% being singletons. The sample comprised peripheral blood. The receptors shown here come from a woman under 30 with stable Graves' hyperthyroidism.

At least ten counts were recorded for this clonotype. V usage is TRBV12-3 or TRBV12-4 and J usage is TRBJ2-2; TRBD2 matches at 12 bases. With 4 bases clipped from V and 5 bases from J, the junction kept 5 bases outside the gene matches. This CDR3 has 16 residues. CDR3 sequence (DNA): TGTGCCAGCAGTTCCGGGACTAGCGGGCGGACCGGGGAGCTGTTTTTT. This sequence encodes CASSSGTSGRTGELFF.

This clonotype showed up many times. The chain links TRBV12-3 or TRBV12-4 to TRBJ2-5; maybe TRBD1 (5 bases). Between the trimmed V and J ends, which lost 6 bases and 2 bases, there was a span of 22 bases. The CDR3 consists of 17 residues. CDR3 DNA sequence: TGTGCCAGCAGCCCCATCCCAGGGAAAGGGTGGCAAGAGACCCAGTACTTC. Translation: CASSPIPGKGWQETQYF.

The rearrangement joins TRBV12-5 to TRBJ2-7, with 9 bases identical to TRBD1. Germline loops: CDR1 LGHNT, CDR2 FRNRAP. This CDR3 is built from 15 residues. V was clipped by 6 bases and J by 6 bases; unmatched bases: 12. CDR3 protein: CASGRMGQGTGEQYF. The CDR3 DNA reads TGTGCTAGTGGCCGCATGGGACAGGGAACGGGCGAGCAGTACTTC. Full variable domain (missing parts from reference TRBV12-5 and TRBJ2-7): DARVTQTPRHKVTEMGQEVTMRCQPILGHNTVFWYRQTMMQGLELLAYFRNRAPLDDSGMPKDRFSAEMPDATLATLKIQPSEPRDSAVYFCASGRMGQGTGEQYFGPGTRLTVT.

The chain uses TRBV28 and TRBJ2-7; the match to TRBD2 covers 10 bases. Unmatched junction bases numbered 7, after V lost 5 bases and J lost 6 bases. The V gene's germline CDR1 is MDHEN and CDR2 SYDVKM. The CDR3 has 14 residues. CDR3 DNA: TGTGCCAGCAGTCTTCTGACTAGCGGGTTCGAGCAGTACTTC. It codes for CASSLLTSGFEQYF.

V usage is TRBV20-1 and J usage is TRBJ2-5; possibly TRBD2 for D (5 bases). Germline V gene data show CDR1 as DFQATT and CDR2 as SNEGSKA (reference sequence). The V and J ends lost 4 bases and 5 bases respectively, with 11 bases between them. The CDR3 length is 12 residues. The CDR3 bases are TGCAGTGCTACCCATACGGGGGAGACCCAGTACTTC. It specifies CSATHTGETQYF.

There are many counts of this clonotype. The rearrangement uses TRBV27 and TRBJ2-7; tentatively, D is TRBD2 (5 bases). The CDR3 totals 13 residues. V gave up 0 bases and J gave up 6 bases, with 9 bases separating them. The V gene's germline CDR1 is MNHEY and CDR2 SMNVEV (reference sequence). CDR3 protein: CASSLSRDFEQYF. The CDR3 nucleotides read TGTGCCAGCAGTTTATCCCGGGATTTCGAGCAGTACTTC.

The sample holds many counts of this clonotype. This chain links TRBV20-1 with TRBJ2-4; tentative D call: TRBD1 (8 bases). V was cut by 6 bases and J by 6 bases, with 15 bases left in between. The germline gives CDR1 DFQATT, CDR2 SNEGSKA (reference sequence). The CDR3 extends over 13 amino acids. The CDR3 protein is CSAGGTGPNIQYF. The CDR3 region has the DNA TGCAGTGCGGGAGGGACAGGACCAAACATTCAGTACTTC.

Ten or more counts support this clonotype. V gene TRBV28 combines with J gene TRBJ1-3; tentative D call: TRBD1 (6 bases). The V and J ends lost 10 bases and 0 bases respectively, with 16 bases between them. Germline loops: CDR1 MDHEN, CDR2 SYDVKM. This CDR3 is built from 15 residues. DNA of the CDR3: TGTGCCACCAGGTCCGGGACAAGCTCTGGAAACACCATATATTTT. This translates into CATRSGTSSGNTIYF. The full variable domain, in which reference TRBV28 and TRBJ1-3 provide the parts outside the CDR3, is DVKVTQSSRYLVKRTGEKVFLECVQDMDHENMFWYRQDPGLGLRLIYFSYDVKMKEKGDIPEGYSVSREKKERFSLILESASTNQTSMYLCATRSGTSSGNTIYFGEGSWLTVV.

At least ten counts were recorded for this clonotype. The chain links TRBV5-1 to TRBJ1-1; 7 nucleotides align to TRBD1. From germline, CDR1 is SGHRS and CDR2 YFSETQ. This CDR3 has 14 amino acids. V shed 5 bases, J shed 1 base, and the junction held 5 bases outside the gene matches. The DNA for the CDR3 is TGCGCCAGCAGGAAGGGGGCGACGAACACTGAAGCTTTCTTT. Protein sequence: CASRKGATNTEAFF.

This clonotype was seen many times. The rearrangement uses TRBV6-8 and TRBJ2-7, with 14 bases aligning to TRBD2. The germline V gene encodes CDR1 MNHGY and CDR2 SAAAGT. Germline trimming cut 9 bases from V and 3 bases from J; bases unmatched to any gene: 7. This CDR3 is 15 amino acids long. CDR3 DNA: TGTGCCAGGGGGACTAGCGGGAGAGGAGTCTACGAGCAGTACTTC. It yields the protein CARGTSGRGVYEQYF.

This clonotype appeared a few times. V is TRBV18 and J is TRBJ1-1, with D perhaps matching TRBD1 (6 bases). Germline loops: CDR1 KGHSH, CDR2 LQKENI. Trimming took off 3 bases at V and 0 bases at J, with 11 bases between the two ends. The CDR3 spans 15 residues. The CDR3 coding sequence is TGTGCCAGCTCACCTTTAAGGGACATGAACACTGAAGCTTTCTTT. This sequence encodes CASSPLRDMNTEAFF.

This clonotype was observed many times. The gene calls are TRBV7-3 and TRBJ2-7; TRBD1 agrees at 12 bases. The germline CDR1 and CDR2 sequences are SGHTA and FQGTGA. This CDR3 has 17 amino acids. Losses at the gene ends were 5 bases for V and 7 bases for J; bases not matched to a gene: 15. CDR3 amino acids: CASSGDGRDRGRGEQYF. The DNA of the CDR3 is TGTGCCAGCAGCGGTGATGGTCGGGACAGGGGGCGCGGGGAGCAGTACTTC.

This clonotype was observed a handful of times. Sequence at one end of the junction differs from germline and may be a read error. J is TRBJ2-4 and V is TRBV5-1; possible D gene TRBD2, 7 bases. CDR1 is SGHRS and CDR2 is YFSETQ in the germline V gene. The CDR3 consists of 18 residues. CDR3 residues: CASSLGGGLKVAKNIKYF. The CDR3 DNA sequence: TGCGCCAGCAGCCTGGGAGGGGGACTTAAAGTAGCCAAAAACATTAAGTACTTC.

This clonotype was observed at least ten times. In DNA form, the CDR3 reads TGTGCCAGCAGATGGACAGGGGGCAACCATGGCTACACCTTC. It translates to CASRWTGGNHGYTF. This chain connects TRBV6-5 to TRBJ1-2; TRBD1 matches 11 bases. The CDR3 covers 14 residues. CDR1 is MNHEY, CDR2 SVGAGI, per germline. The V segment lost 6 bases and the J segment 6 bases; nucleotides outside the gene matches: 6.

The V call is TRBV6-2 or TRBV6-3, the J call TRBJ1-3; D gene unclear. V gave up 10 bases and J gave up 3 bases, with 10 bases separating them. The germline CDR1 and CDR2 sequences are MNHEY and SVGEGT. CDR3 length equals 12 residues. CDR3 DNA: TGTGCCACATTAGGCTATGGAAACACCATATATTTT. Protein product: CATLGYGNTIYF.

This clonotype was observed many times. The chain uses TRBV19 and TRBJ2-5; a possible D gene is TRBD1 (5 bases). The CDR3 consists of 13 residues. The V and J ends lost 9 bases and 2 bases respectively, with 13 bases between them. CDR1 LNHDA and CDR2 SQIVND come from the germline V gene (reference sequence). CDR3 loop: CASRELLQETQYF. The CDR3 nucleotides are TGTGCCAGCAGGGAACTCCTACAAGAGACCCAGTACTTC.

This clonotype was recorded a few times. V is TRBV12-3 or TRBV12-4 and J is TRBJ1-3; no definite D call. The CDR3 extends over 13 amino acids. V lost 6 bases and J lost 0, with 6 bases in between. The CDR3 reads CASRRFSGNTIYF. CDR3 DNA sequence: TGTGCCAGCAGACGGTTCTCTGGAAACACCATATATTTT.

This clonotype has at least ten counts. The chain recombines TRBV28 with TRBJ2-7, with TRBD2 matching 14 bases. CDR1 MDHEN and CDR2 SYDVKM come from the germline V gene. J lost 11 bases, V lost 4 bases, and 10 bases had no gene match. This CDR3 is 15 amino acids long. CDR3 coding DNA: TGTGCCAGCAGTTCCCCCGGGACTAGCGGGAGTTCGGAGTACTTC. It yields the protein CASSSPGTSGSSEYF.

In this sample, this clonotype turned up many times. Here the CDR3 reads CASSWVGGDTEAFF. The CDR3 bases are TGCGCCAGCTCATGGGTGGGAGGAGACACTGAAGCTTTCTTT. V usage is TRBV5-1 and J usage is TRBJ1-1; D is unresolved. The CDR3 has 14 amino acids. Germline values: CDR1 SGHRS, CDR2 YFSETQ. V was clipped by 7 bases and J by 3 bases, with 16 bases between them.

Many counts were recorded for this clonotype. This sequence joins TRBV19 and TRBJ2-7, with D possibly TRBD1 on 7 matching bases. V was cut by 2 bases and J by 6 bases, with 17 bases left in between. Germline-derived CDR1 and CDR2 are LNHDA and SQIVND (reference sequence). The CDR3 consists of 15 residues. CDR3 loop: CASSINARGTAEQYF. CDR3 DNA: TGTGCCAGTAGTATAAACGCTCGGGGGACAGCCGAGCAGTACTTC.

This clonotype has ten or more counts. V usage is TRBV6-1 and J usage is TRBJ1-2; 7 bases fit TRBD1. Germline lookup yields CDR1 MNHNS and CDR2 SASEGT. The junction had 11 bases not matched to a gene; V was cut back by 3 bases and J by 4 bases. This CDR3 is 16 amino acids long. The CDR3 loop is CASSDQGQRVPYGYTF. The DNA for the CDR3 is TGTGCCAGCAGTGATCAGGGACAGAGAGTACCCTATGGCTACACCTTC.

This rearrangement joins TRBV20-1 to TRBJ2-5; 10 nucleotides align to TRBD1. This CDR3 contains 15 residues. The J segment lost 1 base and the V segment lost 5 bases, leaving 7 bases of the junction unmatched. Germline CDR1 reads DFQATT; CDR2 reads SNEGSKA (reference sequence). The DNA of the CDR3 is TGCAGTGCTGCCGGGGACAGGGGTGGCCAAGAGACCCAGTACTTC. Its translation: CSAAGDRGGQETQYF.

This clonotype was seen ten or more times. The gene calls are TRBV20-1 and TRBJ2-7; TRBD2 might be the D (6 bases). This CDR3 is 15 amino acids long. V was trimmed by 5 bases and J by 0 bases, leaving 17 bases between them. Germline CDR1 DFQATT, CDR2 SNEGSKA (reference sequence). CDR3 DNA sequence: TGCAGTGCTCTTCGCAGCGGGCCGAGCTCCTACGAGCAGTACTTC. It is translated as CSALRSGPSSYEQYF.

This clonotype appeared a few times. This rearrangement joins TRBV10-3 to TRBJ2-5; TRBD2 might be the D (6 bases). Germline loops: CDR1 ENHRY, CDR2 SYGVKD. The CDR3 has 17 residues. V lost 0 bases to trimming and J lost 3 bases, with 17 bases between them. As DNA, the CDR3 is TGTGCCATCAGTGAGTCTATCGGGGTGGCTAGCGAAGAGACCCAGTACTTC. It yields the protein CAISESIGVASEETQYF.

This clonotype was recorded a few times. The V gene is TRBV11-2, the J gene TRBJ2-3; 12 nucleotides line up with TRBD2. This CDR3 contains 18 residues. Trimming at V came to 0 bases and at J to 5 bases, leaving 9 bases not matched to a gene. Germline CDR1 and CDR2: SGHAT and FQNNGV. The CDR3 DNA follows: TGTGCCAGCAGCTTAGAAGGCCCTAGCGGGAGGGCACGAGATACGCAGTATTTT. This gives the protein CASSLEGPSGRARDTQYF.

V is TRBV19 and J is TRBJ1-5; no reliable D call. Trimming pared 8 bases from V and 11 bases from J, leaving 19 bases between. This CDR3 is built from 13 residues. Germline V gene lookup returns CDR1 LNHDA and CDR2 SQIVND (reference sequence). This CDR3 is CASADQYSRSQHF. CDR3 in DNA: TGTGCCAGTGCAGACCAATATAGTAGGTCCCAGCATTTT.

This sequence joins TRBV24-1 and TRBJ2-5; D may be TRBD1 or TRBD2 (6 bases each). Germline V gene data show CDR1 as KGHDR and CDR2 as SFDVKD. The CDR3 covers 13 residues. V was pared by 9 bases and J by 4 bases, with 14 bases between. The CDR3 spells CATSNGGGETQYF. CDR3 nucleotide sequence: TGTGCCACCTCTAACGGGGGCGGAGAGACCCAGTACTTC.

Many counts were recorded for this clonotype. The rearrangement uses TRBV12-3 or TRBV12-4 and TRBJ1-1, with 7 bases that match TRBD1. The length of the CDR3 is 16 residues. Trimming took 3 bases from V and 0 from J; bases not matched to a gene: 7. The CDR3 loop reads CASSLSDRALNTEAFF. CDR3 coding DNA: TGTGCCAGCAGTTTGTCCGACAGGGCATTGAACACTGAAGCTTTCTTT.

This clonotype occurred many times. This rearrangement joins TRBV10-3 to TRBJ2-2; 10 nucleotides match TRBD2. The CDR3 contains 19 residues. CDR1 and CDR2 from the germline V gene are ENHRY and SYGVKD. V shed 6 bases, J shed 1 base, and the junction held 14 bases outside the gene matches. CDR3 sequence reads: CAIRGGLAASSGNTGELFF. CDR3 nucleotides: TGTGCCATCAGGGGAGGACTAGCGGCCTCAAGCGGGAACACCGGGGAGCTGTTTTTT.

The J gene is TRBJ2-7, the V gene TRBV9; 7 bases are a match to TRBD1. This CDR3 region has 15 residues. Looked up from germline, CDR1 is SGDLS and CDR2 is YYNGEE. The trim removed 0 bases at V and 3 bases at J, leaving 6 bases unmatched. The CDR3 bases are TGTGCCAGCAGCGTAGATCTATGGGACAGCTACGAGCAGTACTTC. Translating it yields CASSVDLWDSYEQYF.